This record looks at one TCR beta chain sequence and its context. Its cognate antigen is unknown. The run of the v3.0 immunoSEQ assay was at survey level. This table comes from immunoSEQ multiplex PCR, and its TCRdb copy is limited to in-frame clones, with some not included. The table records 26,000 or so clones, approximately 90% of them present only once. The source of the sample is a study of long-term antiretroviral therapy in people with HIV. Study-level information: About a decade before 2015, the earliest samples were taken when ART was typically delayed. Whole-study findings and limits: Diversity measured after ART increased yet remained under transplant donor controls.

This CDR3 has 15 residues. CDR1 and CDR2 from the germline V gene are SNHLY and FYNNEI. V lost 2 bases, J lost 1 base, and 10 bases lay in between. This chain links TRBV2 with TRBJ2-3; D unresolved. This TCR was sampled from a woman younger than 45 with HIV. The sample consisted of unsorted PBMCs, taken 1.9 years after starting antiretroviral therapy. Here the CDR3 reads CASSEWAGGTDTQYF. Written as DNA, the CDR3 is TGTGCCAGCAGTGAATGGGCAGGCGGCACAGATACGCAGTATTTT.